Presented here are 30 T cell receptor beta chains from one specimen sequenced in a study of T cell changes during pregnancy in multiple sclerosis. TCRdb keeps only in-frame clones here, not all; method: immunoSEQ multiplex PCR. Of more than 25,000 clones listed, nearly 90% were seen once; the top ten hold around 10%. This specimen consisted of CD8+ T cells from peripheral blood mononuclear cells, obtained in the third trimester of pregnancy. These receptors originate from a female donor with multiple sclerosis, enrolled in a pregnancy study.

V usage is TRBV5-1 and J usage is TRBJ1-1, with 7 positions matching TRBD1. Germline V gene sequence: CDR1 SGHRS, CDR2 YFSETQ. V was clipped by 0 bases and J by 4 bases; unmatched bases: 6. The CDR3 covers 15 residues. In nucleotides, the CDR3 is TGCGCCAGCAGCTTGGCGGGTCCAGGGGGCACTGAAGCTTTCTTT. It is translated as CASSLAGPGGTEAFF.

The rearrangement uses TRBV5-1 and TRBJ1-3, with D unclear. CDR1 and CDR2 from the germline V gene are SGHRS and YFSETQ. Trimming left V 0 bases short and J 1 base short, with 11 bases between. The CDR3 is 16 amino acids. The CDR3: CASSLGVRSSGNTIYF. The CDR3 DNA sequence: TGCGCCAGCAGCTTGGGAGTGAGGTCGTCTGGAAACACCATATATTTT.

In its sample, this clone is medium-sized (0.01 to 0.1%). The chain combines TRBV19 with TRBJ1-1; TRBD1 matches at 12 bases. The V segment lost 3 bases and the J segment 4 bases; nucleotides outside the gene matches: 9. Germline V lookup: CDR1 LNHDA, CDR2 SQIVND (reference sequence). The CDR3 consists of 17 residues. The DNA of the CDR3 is TGTGCCAGTAGTATTGAAATTGGGACAGGGGGCGGCACTGAAGCTTTCTTT. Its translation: CASSIEIGTGGGTEAFF.

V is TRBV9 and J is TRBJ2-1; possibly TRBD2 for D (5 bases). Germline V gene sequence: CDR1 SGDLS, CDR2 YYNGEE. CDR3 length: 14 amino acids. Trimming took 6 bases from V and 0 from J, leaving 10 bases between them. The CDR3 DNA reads TGTGCCAGCACAGAGGGAAGCTCCTACAATGAGCAGTTCTTC. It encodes CASTEGSSYNEQFF.

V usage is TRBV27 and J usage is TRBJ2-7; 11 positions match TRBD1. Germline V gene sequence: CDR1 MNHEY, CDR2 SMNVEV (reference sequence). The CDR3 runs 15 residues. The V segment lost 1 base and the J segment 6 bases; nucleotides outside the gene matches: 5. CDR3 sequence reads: CASSLLRTGGGEQYF. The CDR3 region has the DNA TGTGCCAGCAGTTTATTAAGGACAGGGGGCGGCGAGCAGTACTTC.

CDR3 sequence (DNA): TGTGCCAGCAGCCCTCGGGGAGCGGGGGGCCAGGGAGATACGCAGTATTTT. Protein sequence: CASSPRGAGGQGDTQYF. The rearrangement joins TRBV7-6 to TRBJ2-3, with 9 bases matching TRBD2. The CDR3 consists of 17 residues. The germline V gene encodes CDR1 SGHVS and CDR2 FNYEAQ. V dropped 5 bases and J dropped 5; count of bases not matched to a gene: 14.

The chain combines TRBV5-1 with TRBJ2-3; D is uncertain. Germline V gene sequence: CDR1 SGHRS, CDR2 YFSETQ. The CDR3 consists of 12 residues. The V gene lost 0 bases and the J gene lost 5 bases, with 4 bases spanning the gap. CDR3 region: CASSLDRDTQYF. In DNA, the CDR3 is TGCGCCAGCAGCTTGGACAGAGATACGCAGTATTTT.

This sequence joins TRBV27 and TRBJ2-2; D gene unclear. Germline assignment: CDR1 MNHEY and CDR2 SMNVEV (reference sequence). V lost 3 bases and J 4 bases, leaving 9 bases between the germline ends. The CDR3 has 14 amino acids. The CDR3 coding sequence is TGTGCCAGCAGTTTCAGGATAAGCACCGGGGAGCTGTTTTTT. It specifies CASSFRISTGELFF.

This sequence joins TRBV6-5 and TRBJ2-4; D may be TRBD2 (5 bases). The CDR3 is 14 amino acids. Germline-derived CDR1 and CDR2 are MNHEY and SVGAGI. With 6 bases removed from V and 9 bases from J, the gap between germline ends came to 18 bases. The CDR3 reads CASSLTPLGGIQYF. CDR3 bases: TGTGCCAGCAGCCTCACTCCCCTAGGAGGCATTCAGTACTTC.

The CDR3 reads CAWNRVPSLYGYTF. Written as DNA, the CDR3 is TGTGCCTGGAATCGGGTACCGAGCCTCTATGGCTACACCTTC. The rearrangement links TRBV30 to TRBJ1-2, with no clear D. Germline CDR1 and CDR2: GTSNPN and SVGIG (reference sequence). There are 14 residues in the CDR3. V was shortened by 4 bases and J by 4 bases, with 16 bases between the two germline ends.

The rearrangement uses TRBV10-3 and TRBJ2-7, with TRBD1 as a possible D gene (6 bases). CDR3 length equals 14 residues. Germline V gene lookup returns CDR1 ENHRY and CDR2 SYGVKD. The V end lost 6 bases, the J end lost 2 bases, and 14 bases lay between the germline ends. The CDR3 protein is CAISPHRDTYEQYF. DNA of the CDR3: TGTGCCATCAGCCCACACCGGGACACCTACGAGCAGTACTTC.

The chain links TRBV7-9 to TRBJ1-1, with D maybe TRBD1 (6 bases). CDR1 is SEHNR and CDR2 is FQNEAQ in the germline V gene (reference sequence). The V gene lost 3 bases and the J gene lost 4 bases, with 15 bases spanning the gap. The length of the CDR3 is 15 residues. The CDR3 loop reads CASSFLTGTGTEAFF. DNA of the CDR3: TGTGCCAGCAGCTTCCTAACAGGGACGGGCACTGAAGCTTTCTTT.

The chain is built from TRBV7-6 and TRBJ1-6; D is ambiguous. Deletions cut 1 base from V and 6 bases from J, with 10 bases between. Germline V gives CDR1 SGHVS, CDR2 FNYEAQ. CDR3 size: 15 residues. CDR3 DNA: TGTGCCAGCAGCTTAGAGCCCGAGGGTAATTCACCCCTCCACTTT. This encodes CASSLEPEGNSPLHF.

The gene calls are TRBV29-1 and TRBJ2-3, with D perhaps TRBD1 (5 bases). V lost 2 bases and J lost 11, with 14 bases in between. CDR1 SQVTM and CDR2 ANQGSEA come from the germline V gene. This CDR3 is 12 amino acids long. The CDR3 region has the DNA TGCAGCGTTGAATTGCGCAGGGCCCAGCAGTATTTT. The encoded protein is CSVELRRAQQYF.

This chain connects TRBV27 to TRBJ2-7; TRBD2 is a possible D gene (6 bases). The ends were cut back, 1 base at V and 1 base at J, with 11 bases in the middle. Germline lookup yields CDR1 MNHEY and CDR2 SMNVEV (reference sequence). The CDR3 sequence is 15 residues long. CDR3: CASSLYSGGSYEQYF. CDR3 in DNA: TGTGCCAGCAGTTTATACTCCGGGGGTTCCTACGAGCAGTACTTC.

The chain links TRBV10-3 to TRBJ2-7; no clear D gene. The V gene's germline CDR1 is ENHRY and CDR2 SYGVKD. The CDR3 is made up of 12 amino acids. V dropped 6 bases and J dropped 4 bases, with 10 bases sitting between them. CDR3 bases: TGTGCCATCAGGTCGCCAGAATACGAGCAGTACTTC. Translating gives CAIRSPEYEQYF.

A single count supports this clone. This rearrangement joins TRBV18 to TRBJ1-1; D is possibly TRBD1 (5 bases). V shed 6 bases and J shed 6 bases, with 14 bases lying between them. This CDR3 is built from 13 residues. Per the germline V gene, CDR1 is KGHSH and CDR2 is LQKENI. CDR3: CASSPGGGPEAFF. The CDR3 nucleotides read TGTGCCAGCTCCCCTGGCGGGGGACCTGAAGCTTTCTTT.

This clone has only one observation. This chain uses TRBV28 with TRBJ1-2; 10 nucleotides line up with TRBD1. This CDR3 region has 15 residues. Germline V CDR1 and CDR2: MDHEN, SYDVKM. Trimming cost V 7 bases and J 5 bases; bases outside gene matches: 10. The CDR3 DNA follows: TGTGCCAGCACAGGTACGGGACAGGGGATTTATGGCTACACCTTC. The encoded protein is CASTGTGQGIYGYTF.

CDR3 nucleotides: TGCGCCAGCAGCCAACCTGCGGGGGGTCTTGGAGGGTACAATGAGCAGTTCTTC. Its translation: CASSQPAGGLGGYNEQFF. The chain combines TRBV4-1 with TRBJ2-1; the match to TRBD2 covers 8 bases. This CDR3 has 18 residues. CDR1 and CDR2 (germline): MGHRA, YSYEKL. Germline trimming cut 2 bases from V and 4 bases from J; bases unmatched to any gene: 13.

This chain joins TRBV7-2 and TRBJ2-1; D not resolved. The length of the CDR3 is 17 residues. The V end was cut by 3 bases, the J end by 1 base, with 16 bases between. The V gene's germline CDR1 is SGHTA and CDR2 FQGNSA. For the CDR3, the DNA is TGTGCCAGCAGCTTCCCGGGTGCGGTCCGATCCTACAATGAGCAGTTCTTC. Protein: CASSFPGAVRSYNEQFF.

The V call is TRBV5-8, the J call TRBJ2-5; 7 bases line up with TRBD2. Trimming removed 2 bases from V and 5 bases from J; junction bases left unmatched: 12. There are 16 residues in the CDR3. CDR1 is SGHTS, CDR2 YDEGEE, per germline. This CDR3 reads CASSFGVTTGGETQYF. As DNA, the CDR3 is TGTGCCAGCAGCTTTGGGGTGACTACCGGGGGGGAGACCCAGTACTTC.

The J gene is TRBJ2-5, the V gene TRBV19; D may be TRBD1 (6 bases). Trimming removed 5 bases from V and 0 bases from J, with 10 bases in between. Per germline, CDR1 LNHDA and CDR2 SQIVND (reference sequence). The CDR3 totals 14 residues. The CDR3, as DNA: TGTGCCAGTAGTGGGGACATTTACCAAGAGACCCAGTACTTC. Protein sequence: CASSGDIYQETQYF.

This CDR3 is CASSLSLYTEAFF. The CDR3 coding sequence is TGTGCCAGCAGTTTGTCCCTATACACTGAAGCTTTCTTT. The chain recombines TRBV6-5 with TRBJ1-1; D gene uncertain. Trimming cost V 4 bases and J 3 bases, with 9 bases left between them. The CDR3 extends over 13 amino acids. Germline lookup yields CDR1 MNHEY and CDR2 SVGAGI.

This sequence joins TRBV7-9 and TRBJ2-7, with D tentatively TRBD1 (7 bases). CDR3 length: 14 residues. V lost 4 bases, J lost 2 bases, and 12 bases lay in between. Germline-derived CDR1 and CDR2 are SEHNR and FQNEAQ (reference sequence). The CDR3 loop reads CASSWGDRAYEQYF. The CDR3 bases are TGTGCCAGCAGCTGGGGGGACAGAGCCTACGAGCAGTACTTC.

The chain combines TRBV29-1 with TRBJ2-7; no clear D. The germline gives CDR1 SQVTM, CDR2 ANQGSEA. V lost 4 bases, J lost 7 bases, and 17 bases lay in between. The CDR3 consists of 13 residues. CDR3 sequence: CSVVYSTHWEQYF. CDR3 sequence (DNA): TGCAGCGTTGTGTACAGCACCCATTGGGAGCAGTACTTC.

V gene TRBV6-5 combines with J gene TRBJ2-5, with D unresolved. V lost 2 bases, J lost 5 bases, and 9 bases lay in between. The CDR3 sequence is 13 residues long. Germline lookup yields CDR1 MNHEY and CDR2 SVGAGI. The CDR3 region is CASSYGLEETQYF. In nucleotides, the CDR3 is TGTGCCAGCAGTTACGGTCTAGAGGAGACCCAGTACTTC.

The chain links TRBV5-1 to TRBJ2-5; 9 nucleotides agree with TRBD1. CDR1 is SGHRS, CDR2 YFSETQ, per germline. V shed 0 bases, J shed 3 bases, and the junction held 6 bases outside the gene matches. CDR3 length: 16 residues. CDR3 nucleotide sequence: TGCGCCAGCAGCTTGGCCGGGGACAGGGAGAAAGAGACCCAGTACTTC. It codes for CASSLAGDREKETQYF.

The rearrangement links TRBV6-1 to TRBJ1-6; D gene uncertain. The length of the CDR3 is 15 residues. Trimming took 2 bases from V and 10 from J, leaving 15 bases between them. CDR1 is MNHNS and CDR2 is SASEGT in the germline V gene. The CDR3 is CASSERGRVGSPLHF. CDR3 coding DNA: TGTGCCAGCAGTGAACGGGGAAGAGTGGGATCACCCCTCCACTTT.

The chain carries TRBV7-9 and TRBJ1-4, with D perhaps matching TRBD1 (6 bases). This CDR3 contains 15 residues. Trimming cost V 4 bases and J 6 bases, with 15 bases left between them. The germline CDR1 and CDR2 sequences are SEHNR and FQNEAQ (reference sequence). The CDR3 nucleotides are TGTGCCAGCAGCTCCGAGGGGGGGTCCTATGAAAAACTGTTTTTT. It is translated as CASSSEGGSYEKLFF.

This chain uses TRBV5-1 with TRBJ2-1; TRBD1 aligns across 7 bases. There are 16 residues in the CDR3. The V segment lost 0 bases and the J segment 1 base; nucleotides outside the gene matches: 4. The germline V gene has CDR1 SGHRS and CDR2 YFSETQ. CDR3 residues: CASSLGQGFSYNEQFF. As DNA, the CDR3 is TGCGCCAGCAGCTTGGGACAGGGTTTTTCCTACAATGAGCAGTTCTTC.